The present entry profiles one TCR beta chain with its context. Its antigen is undetermined. High-throughput TCR beta sequencing covered peripheral CD8+ and CD4+ T cells. Trimming shortened V by 4 bases and J by 2 bases, and 8 bases separated the two germline ends. This CDR3 region has 13 residues. Germline CDR1 MGHDK, CDR2 SYGVNS. An amount of RNA that ranged from about 0.45 to 1 ug was reverse transcribed with random hexamers. The amplification used immunoSEQ multiplex PCR on TCR beta CDR3; it spanned 54 Vbeta and 13 Jbeta. TCRdb redid the calling of the immunoSEQ multiplex PCR reads with MiXCR, one entry per CDR3 protein. Among approximately 190,000 distinct CDR3 sequences, approximately 94% were seen once, and the ten largest hold approximately 0.098%. The data are from a study of CD8 T cells in Susac syndrome. Study summary: At the time their blood was drawn, patients with Susac syndrome were either therapy-naive, on corticosteroids (with some of them also receiving intravenous immunoglobulin), or on intravenous immunoglobulin alone.

Regarding the study as a whole: CD4+ T cell repertoires in Susac syndrome exhibited no evidence of clonal expansion.

This receptor was identified in a human donor with Susac syndrome. Material: CD4+ T cells from PBMCs. V and J are TRBV25-1 and TRBJ2-5, with D perhaps matching TRBD1 (5 bases). For the CDR3, the DNA is TGTGCCAGCAGTGTCGCAGGGCAAGAGACCCAGTACTTC. It translates to CASSVAGQETQYF. The full variable domain, with the rest looked up from reference TRBV25-1 and TRBJ2-5, is EADIYQTPRYLVIGTGKKITLECSQTMGHDKMYWYQQDPGMELHLIHYSYGVNSTEKGDLSSESTVSRIRTEHFPLTLESARPSHTSQYLCASSVAGQETQYFGPGTRLLVL.